The 8 T cell receptor beta chains below were found in one sample sequenced in a study of response to subunit inactivated influenza vaccine. TCRdb used MiXCR to reprocess the RT-PCR reads, holding one entry per CDR3 protein. The table includes fewer than 400,000 distinct CDR3 sequences, 21% detected once. Sample: PBMCs from blood, taken about 19 months after vaccination. The receptors derive from a man aged 45 to 70 who received an inactivated influenza vaccine.

This clonotype was recorded a few times. V is TRBV5-1 and J is TRBJ2-7; 9 positions agree with TRBD2. Germline-derived CDR1 and CDR2 are SGHRS and YFSETQ. This CDR3 is 16 amino acids long. Unmatched junction bases numbered 10, after V lost 2 bases and J lost 4 bases. The CDR3: CASSFSSGSQNYEQYF. The CDR3 region has the DNA TGCGCCAGCAGCTTCAGTAGCGGGAGTCAGAATTACGAGCAGTACTTC. The full variable domain, rest sourced from reference TRBV5-1 and TRBJ2-7, is KAGVTQTPRYLIKTRGQQVTLSCSPISGHRSVSWYQQTPGQGLQFLFEYFSETQRNKGNFPGRFSGRQFSNSRSEMNVSTLELGDSALYLCASSFSSGSQNYEQYFGPGTRLTVT.

The gene calls are TRBV6-1 and TRBJ2-3; 13 positions match TRBD2. This CDR3 contains 15 residues. CDR1 and CDR2 (germline): MNHNS, SASEGT. J lost 8 bases, V lost 8 bases, and 10 bases had no gene match. CDR3 sequence reads: CASGSGLAGEVTQYF. The DNA for the CDR3 is TGTGCCAGCGGCTCAGGACTAGCGGGAGAGGTTACGCAGTATTTT.

This clonotype has a count of ten or more. The gene calls are TRBV6-5 and TRBJ1-2; no reliable D call. This CDR3 comprises 13 residues. Per germline, CDR1 MNHEY and CDR2 SVGAGI. Trimming removed 0 bases at V and 8 bases at J, with 10 bases between. This CDR3 reads CASSYSAWKGYTF. In DNA, the CDR3 is TGTGCCAGCAGTTACTCCGCGTGGAAAGGCTACACCTTC.

The chain recombines TRBV20-1 with TRBJ1-2; TRBD1 is a possible D gene (6 bases). Looked up from germline, CDR1 is DFQATT and CDR2 is SNEGSKA (reference sequence). Trimming shortened V by 0 bases and J by 8 bases, and 19 bases separated the two germline ends. There are 15 residues in the CDR3. The CDR3 sequence: CSAREWGAGVRGYTF. In DNA, the CDR3 is TGCAGTGCTAGAGAATGGGGGGCAGGTGTGAGGGGCTACACCTTC.

The V call is TRBV2, the J call TRBJ2-1, with D maybe TRBD1 (6 bases). With 8 bases removed from V and 1 base from J, the gap between germline ends came to 15 bases. The CDR3 loop spans 15 amino acids. Germline assignment: CDR1 SNHLY and CDR2 FYNNEI. The CDR3 DNA reads TGTGCCAGCTCACGGGACACCGGGTCCTACAATGAGCAGTTCTTC. This gives the protein CASSRDTGSYNEQFF.

This clonotype occurred a few times. The J gene is TRBJ1-1, the V gene TRBV12-3 or TRBV12-4, with a tentative D call TRBD1 (6 bases). CDR3 length: 15 amino acids. V was pared by 6 bases and J by 2 bases, with 16 bases between. DNA of the CDR3: TGTGCCAGCAGCTTAACCGGGACACCAAACACTGAAGCTTTCTTT. It codes for CASSLTGTPNTEAFF.

The chain carries TRBV28 and TRBJ2-5; 10 nucleotides agree with TRBD2. Per germline, CDR1 MDHEN and CDR2 SYDVKM. The length of the CDR3 is 16 residues. J was trimmed by 2 bases and V by 3 bases; bases with no gene match: 6. CDR3 amino acids: CASSLATSGHQETQYF. CDR3 sequence (DNA): TGTGCCAGCAGTTTGGCGACTAGCGGGCATCAAGAGACCCAGTACTTC.

This clonotype was detected ten times or more. The chain links TRBV12-3 or TRBV12-4 to TRBJ2-7; D is uncertain. V lost 6 bases and J 0 bases, leaving 3 bases between the germline ends. This CDR3 is built from 11 residues. The CDR3 protein is CASSFSYEQYF. CDR3 nucleotide sequence: TGTGCCAGCAGCTTCTCCTACGAGCAGTACTTC.